Described below is a single T cell receptor (beta chain) sequence and its context. The junction differs from germline at one of its ends, possibly a read error. This record comes from a study of blood T cell repertoires in COVID-19. Study-level information: Whether acute or convalescent, the COVID-19 samples came from the United States, Italy and Spain.

Sequencing used immunoSEQ multiplex PCR; TCRdb keeps in-frame clones, though not all of them. This table holds under 450,000 clones, around 87% found once. Participant age was about 18 to 95 years, and participants resided in roughly 24 US areas. Germline CDR1 and CDR2: SGHDT and YYEEEE. The CDR3 runs to 14 residues. The chain links TRBV5-6 to TRBJ2-3; 7 bases align to TRBD2. The sample taken for sequencing was PBMCs or T cells enriched from blood (not recorded which). This TCR derives from a man between 25 and 39 years old who had recovered from COVID-19. CDR3 residues: CASTLRGGTDTQYF. The DNA of the CDR3 is TGTGCCAGCACCTTGAGGGGAGGGACAGATACGCAGTATTTT.